This is a list of T cell receptor beta chains from one sample in a study of blood T cell repertoires in COVID-19. Produced via immunoSEQ multiplex PCR; TCRdb's table is partial and in-frame only. The table records about 440,000 clones, around 89% of them present only once. The sequenced sample consisted of peripheral blood. The origin of the receptors is a woman aged 25 to 39 with acute or convalescent COVID-19. Each CDR3 is given with its conserved first and last residue. A D gene is named only where the DNA matches it firmly. Not all rows give a size; the values are once, few, many and, for expanded clones, a class.

D gene	J gene	V gene	clone size	CDR3 protein	CDR3 DNA
NA	TRBJ2-1	TRBV6-5	NA	CASSLGQNKFF	TGTGCCAGCAGTCTAGGTCAGAACAAGTTCTTC
TRBD1	TRBJ2-6	TRBV18	once	CASSHGQGALGGANVLTF	TGTGCCAGCTCACATGGACAGGGGGCGTTGGGTGGGGCCAACGTCCTGACTTTC
TRBD1	TRBJ1-1	TRBV9	NA	CASSATGTGGTEAFF	TGTGCCAGCAGTGCTACCGGGACAGGGGGCACTGAAGCTTTCTTT
TRBD1	TRBJ1-3	TRBV6-5	NA	CASSTNRGGNTIYF	TGTGCCAGCAGTACGAACAGGGGGGGAAACACCATATATTTT
NA	TRBJ1-5	TRBV6-1	NA	CASSEGVGGNQPQHF	TGTGCCAGCAGTGAAGGAGTTGGAGGGAACCAGCCCCAGCATTTT
TRBD1	TRBJ2-1	TRBV10-2	NA	CAISTTGQGVNEQFF	TGCGCCATCTCGACGACGGGACAGGGAGTGAATGAGCAGTTCTTC
TRBD1	TRBJ2-4	TRBV5-1	NA	CASNPSGGGTGGARDIQYF	TGCGCCAGCAACCCATCTGGTGGCGGGACAGGGGGCGCAAGGGACATTCAGTACTTC
NA	TRBJ1-3	TRBV28	NA	CASRLGGSGNTIYF	TGTGCCAGCAGGTTGGGAGGGTCTGGAAACACCATATATTTT
TRBD2	TRBJ2-5	TRBV7-9	NA	CASGAGDLQETQYF	TGTGCCAGCGGAGCGGGGGACCTACAAGAGACCCAGTACTTC
NA	TRBJ1-5	TRBV24-1	NA	CATSDLRESGQPQHF	TGTGCCACCAGTGATTTGAGGGAGTCGGGTCAGCCCCAGCATTTT